The clone carrying this T cell receptor beta chain was counted at least ten times. What it binds is unknown. The sample is drawn from a study of breast tumors, draining lymph nodes, adjacent tissues. Findings and limits, study-wide: Tumors had less TCR diversity than lymph nodes, more than nontumor tissue. Tumor and nontumor repertoires were significantly more similar in luminal-like than in basal-like breast cancer.

TCRdb redid the calling of the multiplex PCR reads with MiXCR, one entry per CDR3 protein. The sample includes about 130,000 distinct CDR3 sequences, 21% seen only once; the top ten take roughly 2%. Breast cancer patients provided tissue from their axillary draining lymph nodes. Material for sequencing was axillary lymph node tissue. This sequence originates from a female donor with breast cancer. Some clones in this sample may be carry-over from other donors' samples.

The CDR3 coding sequence is TGTGCCAGCAGCCCCAGCGGTCTAGCAGGTAACAATGAGCAGTTCTTC. Its protein product is CASSPSGLAGNNEQFF. The chain couples TRBV5-6 to TRBJ2-1; D possibly corresponds to TRBD2 (5 bases). The CDR3 spans 16 residues. The V gene's germline CDR1 is SGHDT and CDR2 YYEEEE. V dropped 4 bases and J dropped 5 bases, with 19 bases sitting between them.